The 2 T cell receptor beta chains in this list originate from one sample, sequenced in a study of T cell responses to AZD1222 COVID-19 vaccine (dated by TCRdb to the early 2020s). Libraries were built with the immunoSEQ multiplex PCR assay. Drawn from immuneACCESS, this table holds only the in-frame rearrangements with V and J called that TCRdb kept. Clones are partly lost; checked studies trace under half to an unresolved V gene and leave the rest unexplained. Counted in this sample were roughly 90,000 clones; about nine tenths of them appeared once. The top ten clones comprise 4.5% of the sample. The sample's time point label, decoded: baseline before first vaccination. The treatment or condition label, as the study defines it: meningococcal conjugate vaccine given as trial control. Material: peripheral blood, obtained on day 0 of MenACWY control vaccination. The source is an adult in good health.

This chain links TRBV4-3 with TRBJ2-2; no definite D call. V dropped 1 base and J dropped 7 bases, with 16 bases sitting between them. The CDR3 sequence is 16 residues long. CDR1 is LGHNA, CDR2 YSLEER, per germline. The CDR3 DNA sequence: TGCGCCAGCAGCCAAGCCCCCCTGGACGGGCACGGGGAGCTGTTTTTT. This codes for CASSQAPLDGHGELFF.

The chain joins TRBV10-2 to TRBJ2-1; D assignment may be TRBD1 or TRBD2 (5 bases each). Germline CDR1 reads WSHSY; CDR2 reads SAAADI. CDR3 length: 14 amino acids. Trimming took 7 bases from V and 7 from J, leaving 17 bases between them. CDR3 in amino acids: CASTERLGPNEQFF. The CDR3, as DNA: TGCGCCAGCACCGAGAGGCTGGGACCGAATGAGCAGTTCTTC.